This TCR beta chain is from a study of beta chain features in type 1 diabetes (dated by TCRdb to 2017 to 2018). About the study as a whole: Patients and healthy donors did not differ in mean age, gender distribution, total cell number or subset yield. A total of 90 million to 140 million sorted cells were examined across all samples, and RNA yield correlated strongly with the number of cells per subset. The study compared TCRB repertoires of sorted circulating CD4+ T cell subsets between recently diagnosed type 1 diabetes patients and matched healthy donors. Regulatory and stem cell-like memory subsets were isolated from only 8 patients and roughly 8 healthy donors, whereas naive and central memory subsets came from all 28 donors. Study-level results and caveats: In all four CD4+ subsets, TCRB CDR3 length was moderately but significantly shorter in type 1 diabetes patients. Shorter templates might be favored by PCR, yet because patient and control samples were amplified and corrected together, any such skew would affect both groups equally. Because cDNA was sequenced instead of genomic DNA, activated cells with high expression could be over-represented, although the groups did not differ in activation or CD3 levels. Patients with type 1 diabetes made fewer insertions and deleted more nucleotides at VDJ recombination sites, implying thymic rearrangement abnormalities. Naive, central memory and regulatory TCRB repertoires appeared to be more alike among patients than among healthy donors. Because small numbers of individuals were included in the HLA sub-analyses, any influence of HLA type on TCRB rearrangement was left unresolved.

This clone was recorded a few times. Its antigen target is currently unknown. Base-call qualities are not available, and no considerably larger clone is one nucleotide away. The entire isolated RNA was reverse transcribed using the High Capacity cDNA Reverse Transcription Kit, and thus expressed TCRB transcripts were sequenced. Naive, central memory and regulatory T cell samples underwent deep immunoSEQ sequencing, averaging about 3.57 million total reads per sample. Sorted cells were lysed in RLT buffer and RNA was extracted with DNase-treated RNeasy Micro or Mini kits, depending on cell number. Each cell subset was processed separately to prevent cross-contamination, with patient and healthy donor samples processed together. Using the immunoSEQ multiplex PCR, TCRB sequences were amplified from cDNA into 87-bp fragments spanning the CDR3 region. Sequencing of the amplicons was done on the Illumina HiSeq platform. From the authors' description of their analysis: PCR bias was computationally corrected using synthetic template baselines, reads within Hamming distance 2 were collapsed, and singletons that could not be merged were discarded. Reads were aligned against IMGT so that V, D and J genes, CDR3 length and insertions or deletions at six rearrangement sites could be assigned. Clonotype counts were normalized to sorted cell number within each subset before computing true diversity and Gini coefficients with the tcR R package. The overlap coefficient, calculated on TCRB nucleotide sequences, was used to measure repertoire sharing. In TCRdb, the immuneACCESS table is reduced to in-frame sequences with V and J assigned. These tables do not hold every clone; where another copy was compared, an unresolved V gene accounts for under half, and the others remain unexplained. V and J calls plus clone size are reproduced from that table; the DNA served to infer D and trimming. A total of 300,000 to 450,000 clones appear in this sample, around 10% of them only once. Clones ranked in the top ten supply approximately 0.55% of the sample.

A single peripheral blood draw of around 120 mL on average was collected from each donor into heparinised tubes. Using a panel that included CD45RO, CCR7, CD25, CD127, CD95 and CD27, naive, central memory, regulatory and stem cell-like memory CD4+ T cells were sorted on a BD FACSAria II. A purity above 95% was achieved for all sorted populations. PBMCs were separated immediately by Lymphoprep density gradient centrifugation and were stained directly, without being cultured. To minimize batch effects, samples were stained and sorted in pairs, one healthy donor with one patient per experiment. Measured from the cysteine to the phenylalanine, the CDR3 is 13 residues long. The CDR3 DNA has 39 bases and is translated from base 1. The germline V gene sets CDR1 to MNHEY and CDR2 to SVGAGI. V loses 4 bases of germline sequence and J loses 2 bases, and the interval between the two ends is 9 bases.

Sequencing was done on a sample of central memory CD4+ T cells from blood. Here the chain combines TRBV6-5 and TRBJ2-7, with TRBD1 as a weak D call on 6 bases. The receptor's source is a man between 25 and 39 years old with type 1 diabetes. DNA sequence: TGTGCCAGCAGTTTCGGACAGACCTACGAGCAGTACTTC. Its amino acids are CASSFGQTYEQYF.